What follows are 25 T cell receptor beta chains derived from one specimen sequenced in a study of blood T cell repertoires in COVID-19. The method was immunoSEQ multiplex PCR; TCRdb's version includes in-frame clones alone and lacks a portion of them. This sample has about 140,000 clones; less than 80% occur once, and the top ten carry around 3.3%. The sequenced material came from peripheral blood. All receptors come from a man aged 60 to 75 with acute or convalescent COVID-19.

This clone was counted between two and nine times. The CDR3: CASSQGGKNIQYF. CDR3 nucleotides: TGTGCCTCTTCTCAGGGTGGCAAAAACATTCAGTACTTC. This chain uses TRBV30 with TRBJ2-4, with D possibly matching TRBD1 (5 bases). Trimming took 7 bases from V and 3 from J, leaving 13 bases between them. The CDR3 length is 13 residues. Germline V gives CDR1 GTSNPN, CDR2 SVGIG (reference sequence).

The V gene is TRBV25-1, the J gene TRBJ1-2, with TRBD1 identical over 7 bases. CDR1 and CDR2 (germline): MGHDK, SYGVNS. The junction had 9 bases not matched to a gene; V was cut back by 5 bases and J by 6 bases. The CDR3 spans 14 residues. The CDR3 nucleotides are TGTGCCAGCAGTACTCGACAGGGTCAAAATGGCTACACCTTC. Its protein product is CASSTRQGQNGYTF.

The chain carries TRBV4-3 and TRBJ2-1, with 9 bases fitting TRBD2. This CDR3 comprises 15 residues. Germline values: CDR1 LGHNA, CDR2 YSLEER. V lost 1 base and J lost 7; bases outside the gene matches: 5. As DNA, the CDR3 is TGCGCCAGCAGCCAAGTGCCTAGCGGGATTAATGAGCAGTTCTTC. Translation gives CASSQVPSGINEQFF.

This clone showed up just once. The chain is built from TRBV11-2 and TRBJ1-1, with D perhaps matching TRBD1 (5 bases). The CDR3 is 15 residues long. V was clipped by 5 bases and J by 4 bases, with 17 bases between them. The germline V gene encodes CDR1 SGHAT and CDR2 FQNNGV. The CDR3 protein is CASSPPGPGSTEAFF. CDR3 DNA sequence: TGTGCCAGCAGCCCACCGGGGCCCGGGAGCACTGAAGCTTTCTTT.

The chain links TRBV19 to TRBJ2-2; 9 bases match TRBD2. Trimming removed 1 base from V and 5 bases from J; junction bases left unmatched: 8. The CDR3 is 17 amino acids. Germline CDR1 LNHDA, CDR2 SQIVND (reference sequence). Here the CDR3 reads CASSIAASGTGTGELFF. As DNA, the CDR3 is TGTGCCAGTAGTATAGCGGCTAGCGGGACGGGGACCGGGGAGCTGTTTTTT.

The V call is TRBV7-2, the J call TRBJ2-3; D call uncertain. CDR3 size: 12 residues. Trimming removed 3 bases from V and 1 base from J, with 2 bases in between. CDR1 is SGHTA, CDR2 FQGNSA, per germline. The CDR3 loop is CASSFGTDTQYF. In nucleotides, the CDR3 is TGTGCCAGCAGCTTCGGCACAGATACGCAGTATTTT.

At least ten counts were recorded for this clone. The chain uses TRBV14 and TRBJ2-7, with D possibly matching TRBD1 (5 bases). This CDR3 comprises 13 residues. Germline-derived CDR1 and CDR2 are SGHDN and FVKESK. Trimming took 2 bases from V and 2 from J, leaving 7 bases between them. This chain's CDR3 is CASSQQGPYEQYF. The CDR3, as DNA: TGTGCCAGCAGCCAACAGGGTCCCTACGAGCAGTACTTC.

The rearrangement joins TRBV4-3 to TRBJ1-2; D unclear. V was shortened by 0 bases and J by 2 bases, with 7 bases between the two germline ends. CDR3 size: 14 residues. Per germline, CDR1 LGHNA and CDR2 YSLEER. CDR3 in DNA: TGCGCCAGCAGCCAAGACGCGGGAAACTATGGCTACACCTTC. Its translation is CASSQDAGNYGYTF.

The chain couples TRBV18 to TRBJ2-1; TRBD1 matches at 10 bases. Unmatched junction bases numbered 9, after V lost 0 bases and J lost 7 bases. Looked up from germline, CDR1 is KGHSH and CDR2 is LQKENI. The CDR3 has 17 residues. For the CDR3, the DNA is TGTGCCAGCTCACCACCAAGGGGGGACAGGGGATTAAATGAGCAGTTCTTC. Residues: CASSPPRGDRGLNEQFF.

The V gene is TRBV6-5, the J gene TRBJ1-5; 9 bases map to TRBD1. CDR3 length: 15 residues. Germline CDR1 and CDR2: MNHEY and SVGAGI. Trimming cost V 6 bases and J 5 bases; bases outside gene matches: 8. Here the CDR3 reads CASRPAGQGYQPQHF. CDR3 sequence (DNA): TGTGCCAGCAGACCGGCGGGACAGGGCTATCAGCCCCAGCATTTT.

The rearrangement links TRBV5-1 to TRBJ2-2; TRBD2 aligns across 8 bases. The CDR3 runs 14 residues. The germline CDR1 and CDR2 sequences are SGHRS and YFSETQ. V dropped 1 base and J dropped 6; count of bases not matched to a gene: 2. CDR3 DNA sequence: TGCGCCAGCAGCTTGAGCGGGAGCTCCGGGGAGCTGTTTTTT. This sequence encodes CASSLSGSSGELFF.

For the CDR3, the DNA is TGTGCCAGCAGCAAAGCATCCCAGGGGGCGAGAAAAAGCAATCAGCCCCAGCATTTT. It yields the protein CASSKASQGARKSNQPQHF. The chain is built from TRBV21-1 and TRBJ1-5; the D call in the table, TRBD1, was not verified against the DNA. TRBV21-1 is given as a pseudogene. There are 19 residues in the CDR3.

The rearrangement links TRBV7-2 to TRBJ1-1, with TRBD1 matching over 7 bases. The CDR3 extends over 13 amino acids. Germline V CDR1 and CDR2: SGHTA, FQGNSA. Germline trimming cut 4 bases from V and 5 bases from J; bases unmatched to any gene: 4. DNA of the CDR3: TGTGCCAGCAGCTCACAGGGGCGGACTGAAGCTTTCTTT. Protein sequence: CASSSQGRTEAFF.

The V call is TRBV6-2 or TRBV6-3, the J call TRBJ1-2; 9 nucleotides align to TRBD1. This CDR3 is built from 17 residues. V lost 0 bases and J lost 6; bases outside the gene matches: 11. Per germline, CDR1 MNHEY and CDR2 SVGEGT. CDR3 coding DNA: TGTGCCAGCAGTTACTCGATGGCCTCGGGACAGGGCCATGGCTACACCTTC. Encoded protein: CASSYSMASGQGHGYTF.

J is TRBJ2-3 and V is TRBV6-2 or TRBV6-3; 12 bases line up with TRBD2. The CDR3 consists of 18 residues. The germline gives CDR1 MNHEY, CDR2 SVGEGT. V gave up 7 bases and J gave up 3 bases; unmatched junction bases: 14. CDR3 region: CASTPGATSGRRTDTQYF. CDR3 in DNA: TGTGCCAGCACCCCCGGAGCTACTAGCGGGAGGAGAACAGATACGCAGTATTTT.

This chain uses TRBV6-2 or TRBV6-3 with TRBJ2-5; 15 nucleotides match TRBD2. J lost 3 bases, V lost 4 bases, and 15 bases had no gene match. There are 20 residues in the CDR3. Germline lookup yields CDR1 MNHEY and CDR2 SVGEGT. The CDR3 loop is CASSFLPGLAGGPAKETQYF. The DNA for the CDR3 is TGTGCCAGCAGTTTTCTTCCGGGACTAGCGGGAGGCCCCGCAAAAGAGACCCAGTACTTC.

V is TRBV4-3 and J is TRBJ1-5; 10 nucleotides agree with TRBD1. The V segment lost 0 bases and the J segment 3 bases; nucleotides outside the gene matches: 5. From germline, CDR1 is LGHNA and CDR2 YSLEER. The CDR3 runs to 17 residues. The DNA of the CDR3 is TGCGCCAGCAGCCAAGATCTGGGACAGGGGCCCAATCAGCCCCAGCATTTT. Translation gives CASSQDLGQGPNQPQHF.

The genes are TRBV28 and TRBJ2-5, with 8 positions matching TRBD1. CDR3 length: 18 residues. Germline CDR1 is MDHEN and CDR2 is SYDVKM. After removal of 3 bases from V and 5 bases from J, the junction contained 17 bases not matched to a gene. The CDR3 spells CASSFGSLRGLAGETQYF. DNA for the CDR3: TGTGCCAGCAGTTTCGGGTCGCTCAGGGGGCTCGCGGGGGAGACCCAGTACTTC.

This CDR3 is CASSQAEWEGSPLHF. The CDR3 DNA is TGCGCCAGCAGCCAAGCCGAGTGGGAGGGTTCACCCCTCCACTTT. This chain connects TRBV4-3 to TRBJ1-6; unclear D gene. V gave up 1 base and J gave up 9 bases, with 13 bases separating them. The CDR3 runs 15 residues. CDR1 LGHNA and CDR2 YSLEER come from the germline V gene.

The chain employs TRBV6-5 and TRBJ2-1; 11 bases are shared with TRBD1. The CDR3 runs 13 residues. The ends lost 9 bases at V and 6 bases at J; junction bases unmatched: 4. The V gene's germline CDR1 is MNHEY and CDR2 SVGAGI. Written as DNA, the CDR3 is TGTGCCAGTCGGGACAGGGGGATCAATGAGCAGTTCTTC. It yields the protein CASRDRGINEQFF.

The rearrangement joins TRBV19 to TRBJ2-4, with TRBD1 identical over 10 bases. The CDR3 has 14 residues. Germline V gene data show CDR1 as LNHDA and CDR2 as SQIVND (reference sequence). With 8 bases clipped from V and 6 bases from J, the junction kept 7 bases outside the gene matches. The CDR3 loop reads CASGSWDRGNIQYF. The CDR3 DNA sequence: TGTGCCAGTGGATCCTGGGACAGGGGAAACATTCAGTACTTC.

This chain connects TRBV28 to TRBJ1-1; D possibly corresponds to TRBD1 (6 bases). Germline values: CDR1 MDHEN, CDR2 SYDVKM. The CDR3 is 18 residues long. V dropped 4 bases and J dropped 4 bases, with 25 bases sitting between them. CDR3 amino acids: CASSSLITGRFSFTEAFF. The CDR3 nucleotides read TGTGCCAGCAGTTCTCTAATTACAGGGCGTTTCTCCTTCACTGAAGCTTTCTTT. The full variable domain, with the rest looked up from reference TRBV28 and TRBJ1-1, is DVKVTQSSRYLVKRTGEKVFLECVQDMDHENMFWYRQDPGLGLRLIYFSYDVKMKEKGDIPEGYSVSREKKERFSLILESASTNQTSMYLCASSSLITGRFSFTEAFFGQGTRLTVV.

The chain carries TRBV21-1 and TRBJ1-1; the DNA was not compared with TRBD1, the D call given in the table. TRBV21-1 is a recognized pseudogene. This CDR3 spans 15 amino acids. The DNA of the CDR3 is TGTGCCCGATGGAGACAGGGGGCATCGAATACTGAAGCTTTCTTT. As protein: CARWRQGASNTEAFF.

The J gene is TRBJ1-2, the V gene TRBV9, with TRBD1 as a possible D gene (5 bases). The CDR3 runs to 13 residues. Per the germline V gene, CDR1 is SGDLS and CDR2 is YYNGEE. Deletions cut 4 bases from V and 2 bases from J, with 9 bases between. The CDR3: CASSTQANYGYTF. The CDR3 DNA sequence: TGTGCCAGCAGCACACAGGCAAACTATGGCTACACCTTC.

The J gene is TRBJ2-7, the V gene TRBV12-3 or TRBV12-4, with a tentative D call TRBD1 (6 bases). The CDR3 contains 13 residues. V lost 2 bases and J lost 6, with 11 bases in between. This CDR3 reads CASSLTGWGEQYF. Written as DNA, the CDR3 is TGTGCCAGCAGTTTAACAGGGTGGGGCGAGCAGTACTTC.